The 27 T cell receptor beta chains in this list originate from one sample, sequenced in a study of blood T cell repertoires in COVID-19. Profiled with immunoSEQ multiplex PCR; TCRdb holds only in-frame clones, not every one. The repertoire holds 55,000 to 70,000 clones, with around 90% as singletons. The specimen sequenced was peripheral blood. Receptors were obtained from a woman between 18 and 29 years old with acute or convalescent COVID-19.

The rearrangement links TRBV18 to TRBJ1-4; tentatively, D is TRBD1 (6 bases). V was pared by 6 bases and J by 5 bases, with 10 bases between. Germline V gene sequence: CDR1 KGHSH, CDR2 LQKENI. The CDR3 is 13 amino acids. In DNA form, the CDR3 reads TGTGCCAGCTCCCGACAGGTCAATGAAAAACTGTTTTTT. It specifies CASSRQVNEKLFF.

The chain joins TRBV6-5 to TRBJ2-3; 7 nucleotides line up with TRBD2. CDR3 length equals 14 residues. CDR1 is MNHEY and CDR2 is SVGAGI in the germline V gene. V dropped 4 bases and J dropped 0; count of bases not matched to a gene: 1. The CDR3 spells CASSWGGSTDTQYF. DNA of the CDR3: TGTGCCAGCAGTTGGGGGGGTAGCACAGATACGCAGTATTTT.

This clone showed up just once. This rearrangement joins TRBV27 to TRBJ2-2; D is uncertain. The germline V gene has CDR1 MNHEY and CDR2 SMNVEV (reference sequence). Trimming took 2 bases from V and 0 from J, leaving 7 bases between them. CDR3 size: 15 residues. The CDR3 loop reads CASSLVSANTGELFF. DNA of the CDR3: TGTGCCAGCAGTTTAGTTTCCGCGAACACCGGGGAGCTGTTTTTT.

This clone was observed a single time. The chain joins TRBV18 to TRBJ2-3, with TRBD1 identical over 7 bases. Germline V gene lookup returns CDR1 KGHSH and CDR2 LQKENI. The CDR3 contains 15 residues. Trimming removed 2 bases from V and 1 base from J; junction bases left unmatched: 3. CDR3 sequence: CASSPTGTGTDTQYF. The CDR3 DNA follows: TGTGCCAGCTCACCAACCGGGACAGGCACAGATACGCAGTATTTT.

This chain links TRBV6-2 or TRBV6-3 with TRBJ1-4, with a weak D call TRBD1 (6 bases). This CDR3 is built from 15 residues. Per germline, CDR1 MNHEY and CDR2 SVGEGT. With 5 bases removed from V and 2 bases from J, the gap between germline ends came to 12 bases. CDR3 residues: CASSPGTITNEKLFF. The CDR3 DNA reads TGTGCCAGCAGTCCCGGGACAATCACTAATGAAAAACTGTTTTTT.

This clone was seen only once. The chain joins TRBV6-5 to TRBJ1-1, with unresolved D. Germline loops: CDR1 MNHEY, CDR2 SVGAGI. CDR3 length: 16 residues. V was trimmed by 4 bases and J by 0 bases, leaving 15 bases between them. In DNA form, the CDR3 reads TGTGCCAGCAGTTCGCGGTCTGGTAGATTGAACACTGAAGCTTTCTTT. Its protein product is CASSSRSGRLNTEAFF.

The CDR3 nucleotides read TGTGCCAGCAGCTTAGGACTAGCGGGAGAGACCCAGTACTTC. Translation gives CASSLGLAGETQYF. This sequence joins TRBV5-6 and TRBJ2-5, with 11 positions matching TRBD2. With V trimmed by 2 bases and J by 4 bases, 1 base remained unmatched. The CDR3 is 14 residues long. Germline V lookup: CDR1 SGHDT, CDR2 YYEEEE.

The V gene is TRBV5-6, the J gene TRBJ1-2; TRBD1 agrees at 8 bases. Per germline, CDR1 SGHDT and CDR2 YYEEEE. This CDR3 is 16 amino acids long. Trimming removed 0 bases from V and 4 bases from J; junction bases left unmatched: 8. DNA for the CDR3: TGTGCCAGCAGCTTGGTGTCCTCAGGGGGCACCTATGGCTACACCTTC. It translates to CASSLVSSGGTYGYTF.

The V call is TRBV6-6, the J call TRBJ2-2, with 9 nucleotides matching TRBD2. V shed 6 bases and J 7 bases; nucleotides not matched to a gene: 12. CDR1 and CDR2 (germline): MNHNY, SVGAGI (reference sequence). This CDR3 spans 16 amino acids. CDR3 in DNA: TGTGCCAGCAGCCCCTTTGCGGGGGGGCGCGTCGGGGAGCTGTTTTTT. This codes for CASSPFAGGRVGELFF.

V gene TRBV3-1 (or the pseudogene TRBV3-2) combines with J gene TRBJ1-2, with 10 bases fitting TRBD1. With 3 bases clipped from V and 8 bases from J, the junction kept 6 bases outside the gene matches. The germline V gene has CDR1 LGHDT and CDR2 YNNKEL (reference sequence). The CDR3 sequence is 14 residues long. CDR3 nucleotides: TGTGCCAGCAGCCAGGGACAGGGGCCTGGAGGCTACACCTTC. As protein: CASSQGQGPGGYTF.

V and J are TRBV7-2 and TRBJ2-2, with D maybe TRBD2 (6 bases). The CDR3 consists of 15 residues. Germline values: CDR1 SGHTA, CDR2 FQGNSA. V dropped 6 bases and J dropped 5 bases, with 16 bases sitting between them. The CDR3 coding sequence is TGTGCCAGCAGTTTGATGGGCGGGAAGACCGGGGAGCTGTTTTTT. Encoded protein: CASSLMGGKTGELFF.

This sequence joins TRBV2 and TRBJ2-1, with a weak D call TRBD1 (6 bases). V lost 4 bases and J 11 bases, leaving 12 bases between the germline ends. Germline V CDR1 and CDR2: SNHLY, FYNNEI. The CDR3 is 12 amino acids. CDR3 amino acids: CASSAGQNKQFF. The CDR3 nucleotides read TGTGCCAGCAGTGCCGGACAGAACAAGCAGTTCTTC.

The chain links TRBV4-2 to TRBJ2-1; no clear D. The CDR3 runs to 16 residues. CDR1 LGHNA and CDR2 YNFKEQ come from the germline V gene. Trimming took 0 bases from V and 2 from J, leaving 11 bases between them. CDR3 sequence reads: CASSQESLPPYNEQFF. CDR3 DNA: TGTGCCAGCAGCCAAGAGTCCCTCCCCCCCTACAATGAGCAGTTCTTC.

The chain recombines TRBV6-5 with TRBJ1-1, with D possibly TRBD1 on 5 matching bases. This CDR3 contains 14 residues. Germline V lookup: CDR1 MNHEY, CDR2 SVGAGI. The ends were cut back, 10 bases at V and 2 bases at J, with 17 bases in the middle. This chain's CDR3 is CATRSGEANTEAFF. CDR3 bases: TGTGCCACTAGATCGGGGGAGGCCAACACTGAAGCTTTCTTT.

This chain uses TRBV12-3 or TRBV12-4 with TRBJ1-6; D uncertain. This CDR3 is built from 12 residues. Trimming left V 8 bases short and J 7 bases short, with 9 bases between. The CDR3 reads CASSKANSPLHF. The CDR3 region has the DNA TGTGCCAGCTCTAAAGCCAATTCACCCCTCCACTTT.

This clone was found once. This sequence joins TRBV2 and TRBJ2-7; TRBD1 agrees at 10 bases. CDR3 size: 15 residues. Per the germline V gene, CDR1 is SNHLY and CDR2 is FYNNEI. V dropped 8 bases and J dropped 2; count of bases not matched to a gene: 9. In DNA, the CDR3 is TGTGCCAGCCTCTCTTCGGACAGGGGGGCCTACGAGCAGTACTTC. Translating gives CASLSSDRGAYEQYF.

The chain is built from TRBV5-6 and TRBJ2-7; a weak D match, TRBD2 (5 bases). The CDR3 covers 14 residues. Germline loops: CDR1 SGHDT, CDR2 YYEEEE. The V gene lost 0 bases and the J gene lost 5 bases, with 12 bases spanning the gap. In DNA, the CDR3 is TGTGCCAGCAGCTTGGGTGAGGGATCCCACGAGCAGTACTTC. It is translated as CASSLGEGSHEQYF.

The J gene is TRBJ2-3, the V gene TRBV6-2 or TRBV6-3, with 15 bases identical to TRBD2. V trimming: 6 bases; J trimming: 2 bases; junction bases outside the gene matches: 9. This CDR3 is built from 18 residues. CDR1 and CDR2 (germline): MNHEY, SVGEGT. CDR3 in amino acids: CASSHGTSGGKYTDTQYF. CDR3 sequence (DNA): TGTGCCAGCAGCCATGGGACTAGCGGGGGGAAATACACAGATACGCAGTATTTT.

The gene calls are TRBV6-6 and TRBJ1-2; tentatively, D is TRBD1 (5 bases). The CDR3 consists of 14 residues. From germline, CDR1 is MNHNY and CDR2 SVGAGI (reference sequence). Trimming removed 4 bases at V and 8 bases at J, with 17 bases between. Here the CDR3 reads CASSLGPDLGGYTF. CDR3 DNA sequence: TGTGCCAGCAGTTTGGGGCCTGACTTGGGCGGCTACACCTTC.

The chain carries TRBV27 and TRBJ1-4, with D perhaps TRBD1 (6 bases). V lost 4 bases and J lost 8, with 20 bases in between. The V gene's germline CDR1 is MNHEY and CDR2 SMNVEV (reference sequence). The CDR3 is made up of 16 amino acids. The CDR3 sequence: CASSSSPQGYLEKLFF. The CDR3 DNA reads TGTGCCAGCAGTTCCTCCCCACAGGGCTACCTAGAAAAACTGTTTTTT.

This clone has only a few counts. CDR3 nucleotides: TGTGCCAGCATTTCAGGGAAGAATTCACCCCTCCACTTT. Translation gives CASISGKNSPLHF. This chain joins TRBV6-5 and TRBJ1-6; TRBD1 is a possible D gene (5 bases). The CDR3 runs to 13 residues. Germline CDR1 is MNHEY and CDR2 is SVGAGI. V was cut by 7 bases and J by 7 bases, with 11 bases left in between.

V gene TRBV2 combines with J gene TRBJ2-4; maybe TRBD1 (6 bases). CDR1 and CDR2 (germline): SNHLY, FYNNEI. The CDR3 extends over 15 amino acids. V gave up 2 bases and J gave up 0 bases, with 8 bases separating them. The CDR3 bases are TGTGCCAGCAGTGAACAGGGGATAGCCAAAAACATTCAGTACTTC. Translated, it gives CASSEQGIAKNIQYF.

This sequence joins TRBV24-1 and TRBJ2-3; TRBD2 matches at 10 bases. The CDR3 covers 17 residues. Germline V gene lookup returns CDR1 KGHDR and CDR2 SFDVKD. Trimming removed 2 bases from V and 0 bases from J; junction bases left unmatched: 4. CDR3 DNA sequence: TGTGCCACCAGTGATTCGACTAGCGGGTGGAGCACAGATACGCAGTATTTT. Translating gives CATSDSTSGWSTDTQYF.

The V and J genes are TRBV14 and TRBJ2-7; D might be TRBD1 (5 bases). There are 16 residues in the CDR3. Per germline, CDR1 SGHDN and CDR2 FVKESK. V shed 0 bases and J shed 0 bases, with 12 bases lying between them. The CDR3 reads CASSQDGAMSSYEQYF. In nucleotides, the CDR3 is TGTGCCAGCAGCCAAGATGGGGCGATGAGCTCCTACGAGCAGTACTTC.

The V gene is TRBV7-9, the J gene TRBJ1-2, with TRBD1 matching over 11 bases. The CDR3 contains 15 residues. CDR1 SEHNR and CDR2 FQNEAQ come from the germline V gene (reference sequence). Losses at the gene ends were 4 bases for V and 4 bases for J; bases not matched to a gene: 5. The CDR3 bases are TGTGCCAGCAGCTCCGGAGGGACAGGGGGCTATGGCTACACCTTC. Amino acids: CASSSGGTGGYGYTF.

The rearrangement joins TRBV5-1 to TRBJ2-3; TRBD1 agrees at 7 bases. The V gene end was trimmed by 3 bases and the J gene end by 2 bases; junction bases not matched to a gene: 6. This CDR3 is 15 amino acids long. Germline CDR1 reads SGHRS; CDR2 reads YFSETQ. The CDR3 protein is CASSWGQLDTDTQYF. CDR3 sequence (DNA): TGCGCCAGCAGCTGGGGACAGCTCGACACAGATACGCAGTATTTT.

This sequence joins TRBV27 and TRBJ2-7; D possibly corresponds to TRBD2 (7 bases). The ends were cut back, 2 bases at V and 2 bases at J, with 16 bases in the middle. CDR1 is MNHEY, CDR2 SMNVEV, per germline (reference sequence). The CDR3 runs to 16 residues. DNA of the CDR3: TGTGCCAGCAGTTTAAGGGCGGGGGCTACCACCTACGAGCAGTACTTC. It yields the protein CASSLRAGATTYEQYF.